This T cell receptor (beta chain) was recovered during a study of blood T cell repertoires in COVID-19. The wider study: Acute and convalescent COVID-19 specimens originated in the United States, Italy and Spain.

About this clone: The same CDR3 is also encoded by other DNA sequences in this sample.

TCRdb's table, derived via immunoSEQ multiplex PCR, lists solely in-frame clones and lacks some. The sample has 170,000 or so clones, 83% seen once; the top ten hold around 8%. The CDR3 sequence is 13 residues long. V was clipped by 4 bases and J by 5 bases, with 11 bases between them. The germline gives CDR1 SGHTA, CDR2 FQGNSA. Sequenced: peripheral blood. The clonotype originates from a woman between 65 and 79 years old with COVID-19, enrolled during active disease. J is TRBJ1-1 and V is TRBV7-2; the D is unclear. The CDR3 sequence is CASSSGWVTEAFF. The CDR3 nucleotides are TGTGCCAGCAGCTCCGGGTGGGTGACTGAAGCTTTCTTT.